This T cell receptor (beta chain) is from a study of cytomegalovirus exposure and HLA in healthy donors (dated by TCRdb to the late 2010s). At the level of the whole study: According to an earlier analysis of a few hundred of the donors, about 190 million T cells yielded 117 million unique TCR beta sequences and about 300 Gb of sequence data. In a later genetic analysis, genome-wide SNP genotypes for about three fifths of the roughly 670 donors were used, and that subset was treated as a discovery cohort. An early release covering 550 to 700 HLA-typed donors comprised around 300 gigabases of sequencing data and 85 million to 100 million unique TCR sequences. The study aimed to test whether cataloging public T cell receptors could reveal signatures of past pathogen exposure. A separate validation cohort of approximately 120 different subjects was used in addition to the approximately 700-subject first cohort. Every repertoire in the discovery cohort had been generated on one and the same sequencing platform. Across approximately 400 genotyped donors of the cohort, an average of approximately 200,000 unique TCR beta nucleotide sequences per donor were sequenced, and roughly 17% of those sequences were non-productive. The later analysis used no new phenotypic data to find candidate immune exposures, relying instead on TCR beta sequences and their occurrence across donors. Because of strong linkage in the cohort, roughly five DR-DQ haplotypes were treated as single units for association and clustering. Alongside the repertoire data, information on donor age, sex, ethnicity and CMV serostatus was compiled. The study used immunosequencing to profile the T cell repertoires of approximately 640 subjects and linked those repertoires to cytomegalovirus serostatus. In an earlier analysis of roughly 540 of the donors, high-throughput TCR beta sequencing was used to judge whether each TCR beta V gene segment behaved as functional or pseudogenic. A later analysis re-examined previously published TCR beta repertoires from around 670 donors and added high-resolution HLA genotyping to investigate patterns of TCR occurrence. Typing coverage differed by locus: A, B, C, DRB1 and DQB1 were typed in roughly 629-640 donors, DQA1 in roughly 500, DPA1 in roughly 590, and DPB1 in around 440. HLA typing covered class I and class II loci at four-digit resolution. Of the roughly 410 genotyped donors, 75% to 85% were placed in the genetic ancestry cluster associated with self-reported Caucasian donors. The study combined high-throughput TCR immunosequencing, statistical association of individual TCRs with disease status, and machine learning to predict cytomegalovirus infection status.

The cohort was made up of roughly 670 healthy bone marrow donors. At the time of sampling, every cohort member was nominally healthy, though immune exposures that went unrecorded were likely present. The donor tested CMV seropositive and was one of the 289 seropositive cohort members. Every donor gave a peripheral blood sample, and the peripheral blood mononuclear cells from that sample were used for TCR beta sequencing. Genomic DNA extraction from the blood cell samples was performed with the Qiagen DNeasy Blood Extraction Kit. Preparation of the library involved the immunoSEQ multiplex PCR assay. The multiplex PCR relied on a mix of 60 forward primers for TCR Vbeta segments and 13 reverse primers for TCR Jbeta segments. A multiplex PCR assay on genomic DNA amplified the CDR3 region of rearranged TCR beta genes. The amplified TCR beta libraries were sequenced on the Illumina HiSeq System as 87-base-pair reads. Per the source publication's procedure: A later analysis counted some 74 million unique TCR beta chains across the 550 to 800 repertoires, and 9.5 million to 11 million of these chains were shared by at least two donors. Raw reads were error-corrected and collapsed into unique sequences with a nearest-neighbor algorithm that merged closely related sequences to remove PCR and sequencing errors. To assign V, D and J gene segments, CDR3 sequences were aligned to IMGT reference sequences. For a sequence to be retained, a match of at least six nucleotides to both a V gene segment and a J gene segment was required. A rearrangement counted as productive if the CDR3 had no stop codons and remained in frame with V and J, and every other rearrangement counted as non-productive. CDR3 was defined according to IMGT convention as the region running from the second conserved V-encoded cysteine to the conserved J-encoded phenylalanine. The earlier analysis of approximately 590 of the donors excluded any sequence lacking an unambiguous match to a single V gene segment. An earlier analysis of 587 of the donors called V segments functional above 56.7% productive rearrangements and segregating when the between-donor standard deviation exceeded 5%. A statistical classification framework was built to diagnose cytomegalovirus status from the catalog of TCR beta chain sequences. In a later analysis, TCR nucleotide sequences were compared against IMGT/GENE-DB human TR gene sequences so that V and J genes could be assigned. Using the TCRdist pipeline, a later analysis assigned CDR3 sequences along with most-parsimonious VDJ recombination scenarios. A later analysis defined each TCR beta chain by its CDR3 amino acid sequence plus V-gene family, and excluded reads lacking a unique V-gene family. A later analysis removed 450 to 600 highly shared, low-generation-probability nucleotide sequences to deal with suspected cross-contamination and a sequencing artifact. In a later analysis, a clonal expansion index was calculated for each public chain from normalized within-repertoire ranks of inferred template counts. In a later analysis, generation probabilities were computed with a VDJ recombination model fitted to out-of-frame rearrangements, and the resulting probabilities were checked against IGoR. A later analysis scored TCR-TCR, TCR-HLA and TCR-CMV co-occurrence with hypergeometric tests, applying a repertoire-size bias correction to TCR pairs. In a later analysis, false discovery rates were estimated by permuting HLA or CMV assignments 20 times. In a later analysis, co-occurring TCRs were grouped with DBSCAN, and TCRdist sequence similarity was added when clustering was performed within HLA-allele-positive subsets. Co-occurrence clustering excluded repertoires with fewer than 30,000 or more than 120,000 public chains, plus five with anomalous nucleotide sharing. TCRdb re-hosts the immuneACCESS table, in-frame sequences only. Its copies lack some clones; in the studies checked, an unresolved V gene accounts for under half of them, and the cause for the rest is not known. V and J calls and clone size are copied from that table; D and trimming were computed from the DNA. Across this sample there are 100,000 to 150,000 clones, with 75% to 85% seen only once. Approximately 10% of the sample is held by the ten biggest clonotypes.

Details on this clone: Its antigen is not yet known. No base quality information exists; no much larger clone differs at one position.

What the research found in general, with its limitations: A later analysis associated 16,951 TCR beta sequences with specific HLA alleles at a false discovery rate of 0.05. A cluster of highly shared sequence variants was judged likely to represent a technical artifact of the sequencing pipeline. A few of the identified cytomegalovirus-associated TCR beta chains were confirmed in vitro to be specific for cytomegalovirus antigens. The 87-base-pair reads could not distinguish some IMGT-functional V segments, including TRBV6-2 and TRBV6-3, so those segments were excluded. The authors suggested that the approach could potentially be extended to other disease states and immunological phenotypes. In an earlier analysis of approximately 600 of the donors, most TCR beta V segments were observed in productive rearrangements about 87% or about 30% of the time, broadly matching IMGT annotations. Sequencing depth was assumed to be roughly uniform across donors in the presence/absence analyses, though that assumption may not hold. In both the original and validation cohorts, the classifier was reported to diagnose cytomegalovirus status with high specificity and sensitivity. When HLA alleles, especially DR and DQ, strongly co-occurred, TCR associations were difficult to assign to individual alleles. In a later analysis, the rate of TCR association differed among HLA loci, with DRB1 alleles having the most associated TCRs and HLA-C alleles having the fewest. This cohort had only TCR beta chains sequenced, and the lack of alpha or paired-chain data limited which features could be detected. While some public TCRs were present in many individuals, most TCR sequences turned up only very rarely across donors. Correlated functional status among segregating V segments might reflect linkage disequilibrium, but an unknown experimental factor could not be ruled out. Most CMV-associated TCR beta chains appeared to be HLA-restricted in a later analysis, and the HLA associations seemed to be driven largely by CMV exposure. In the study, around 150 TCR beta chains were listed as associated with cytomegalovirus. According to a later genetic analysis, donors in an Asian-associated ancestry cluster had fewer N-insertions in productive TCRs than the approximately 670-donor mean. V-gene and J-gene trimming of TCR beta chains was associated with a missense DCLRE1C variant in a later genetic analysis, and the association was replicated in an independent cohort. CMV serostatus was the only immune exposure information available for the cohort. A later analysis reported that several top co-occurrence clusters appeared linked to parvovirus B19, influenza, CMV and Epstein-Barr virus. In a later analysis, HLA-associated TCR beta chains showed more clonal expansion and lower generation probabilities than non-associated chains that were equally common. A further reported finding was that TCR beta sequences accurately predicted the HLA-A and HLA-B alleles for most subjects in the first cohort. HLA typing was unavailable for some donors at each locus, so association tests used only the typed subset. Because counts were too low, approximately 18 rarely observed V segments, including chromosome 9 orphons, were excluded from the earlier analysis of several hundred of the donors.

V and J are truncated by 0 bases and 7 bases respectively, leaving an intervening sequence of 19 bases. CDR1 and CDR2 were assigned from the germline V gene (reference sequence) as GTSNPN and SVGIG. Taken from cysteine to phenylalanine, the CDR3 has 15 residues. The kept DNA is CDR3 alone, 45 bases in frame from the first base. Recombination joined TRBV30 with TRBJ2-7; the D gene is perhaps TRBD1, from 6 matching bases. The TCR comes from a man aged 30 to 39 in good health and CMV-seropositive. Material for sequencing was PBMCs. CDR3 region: CAWSVPNRAPFEQYF. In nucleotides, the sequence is TGTGCCTGGAGTGTACCGAACAGGGCGCCTTTTGAGCAGTACTTC.